This is a list of T cell receptor beta chains from one sample in a study of shared T cell receptors in the human thymus. TCRdb keeps only in-frame clones here, not all; method: immunoSEQ multiplex PCR. The table lists around 730,000 clones, approximately 83% of them singletons, with roughly 0.01% in the top ten. In addition, the sample was reused for a study of human thymus T cells.

Specimen: thymocytes. The receptors here all came from a girl under three years old with a congenital heart defect. The CDR3 runs from the conserved cysteine through the conserved F or W. The D gene is left open where the match is weak. Size values are once, few and many counts, or a class for expanded clones, and some rows have none.

.	TRBD1	TRBV5-6	TRBJ1-5	TGTGCCAGCAGCTCGGGGACAGGGGGGCGTCAGCCCCAGCATTTT	CASSSGTGGRQPQHF
few	.	TRBV5-1	TRBJ1-4	TGCGCCAGCAGCTTGGGCCAGGGTGCAACTAATGAAAAACTGTTTTTT	CASSLGQGATNEKLFF
.	TRBD1	TRBV4-2	TRBJ1-6	TGTGCCAGCAGCCTGCCGACAGGGCGCTCCTATAATTCACCCCTCCACTTT	CASSLPTGRSYNSPLHF
.	TRBD2	TRBV9	TRBJ2-5	TGTGCCAGCAGTGCATCAACTAGCGACAGGACCCAGTACTTC	CASSASTSDRTQYF
.	TRBD1	TRBV7-9	TRBJ1-2	TGTGCCAGCAGCTTAGAGGGGGACAGAAACTATGGCTACACCTTC	CASSLEGDRNYGYTF
.	TRBD1	TRBV6-9	TRBJ2-5	TGTGCCAGCAGCGCCGACAGGGGCCAAGAGACCCAGTACTTC	CASSADRGQETQYF
.	.	TRBV18	TRBJ1-1	TGTGCCAGCTCACCATATTCCTGGACAGCTGAAGCTTTCTTT	CASSPYSWTAEAFF
few	TRBD1	TRBV5-6	TRBJ1-6	TGTGCCAGCAGCTTGGATGGACAGGGGAATTCACCCCTCCACTTT	CASSLDGQGNSPLHF
.	TRBD1	TRBV18	TRBJ1-5	TGTGCCAGCTCACCACGAGACAGGGGGACGTTGGGTAGCAATCAGCCCCAGCATTTT	CASSPRDRGTLGSNQPQHF
.	.	TRBV5-6	TRBJ2-4	TGTGCCAGCAGTTCGGGACAAGCGTCTCTCCAAAACATTCAGTACTTC	CASSSGQASLQNIQYF
.	.	TRBV2	TRBJ1-1	TGTGCCAGCGGGGGGGGGACTGAAGCTTTCTTT	CASGGGTEAFF
.	TRBD1	TRBV12-5	TRBJ2-7	TGTGCTAGTGGTTTGAATATACGGGACAGACACTACGAGCAGTACTTC	CASGLNIRDRHYEQYF
.	.	TRBV21-1	TRBJ2-7	TGTGCCAGCAGCACCGCGGGCAACCTCTCCTACGAGCAGTACTTC	CASSTAGNLSYEQYF
.	.	TRBV14	TRBJ1-2	TGTGCCAGCAGCCGAGATAACAAGAGGTTTGATGGCTACACCTTC	CASSRDNKRFDGYTF
.	.	TRBV5-6	TRBJ2-3	TGTGCCAGCAGCCCTCGGGGAGTTACGCAGTATTTT	CASSPRGVTQYF
.	.	TRBV11-2	TRBJ1-6	TGTGCCAGCAGCAAAACTCACCGAACCACAGGATACAATAATTCACCCCTCCACTTT	CASSKTHRTTGYNNSPLHF
.	.	TRBV19	TRBJ1-2	TGTGCCAGTAGTGCGTACTATGGCTACACCTTC	CASSAYYGYTF
.	TRBD1	TRBV5-1	TRBJ2-7	TGCGCCAGCAGCTCCGACAGGGGTATTCGCTACGAGCAGTACTTC	CASSSDRGIRYEQYF
.	TRBD1	TRBV19	TRBJ1-2	TGTGCCAGTAGTTGGACAGGGGGCGGCTACACCTTC	CASSWTGGGYTF
.	.	TRBV5-5	TRBJ2-7	TGTGCCAGCAGCTTGGGACAGGCGTACTCCTACGAGCAGTACTTC	CASSLGQAYSYEQYF
once	.	TRBV9	TRBJ1-2	TGTGCCAGCAGCGTAGGGAGAAGCTATGGCTACACCTTC	CASSVGRSYGYTF
.	TRBD1	TRBV5-5	TRBJ1-2	TGTGCCAGCAGCCCGGGACAGGGGTCAAACGGCTACACCTTC	CASSPGQGSNGYTF
.	TRBD1	TRBV28	TRBJ2-7	TGTGCCAGCAGTCCTAGGGACAGGTGGGGTTTCGAGCAGTACTTC	CASSPRDRWGFEQYF
.	TRBD1	TRBV4-1	TRBJ1-2	TGCGCCAGCAGCCCGGGGACAGGGCCCAACTATGGCTACACCTTC	CASSPGTGPNYGYTF
.	TRBD2	TRBV6-4	TRBJ2-1	TGTGCCAGCAGTCAGACTAGCGGGCTCCACAATGAGCAGTTCTTC	CASSQTSGLHNEQFF
.	.	TRBV9	TRBJ1-5	TGTGCCAGCAGCGTAGCCGGGAGGCCCAATCAGCCCCAGCATTTT	CASSVAGRPNQPQHF
once	TRBD1	TRBV7-6	TRBJ2-5	TGTGCCAGCAGCTTAGAATCTTCGGACAGGGGTGAGACCCAGTACTTC	CASSLESSDRGETQYF
.	.	TRBV5-6	TRBJ2-3	TGTGCCAGCAATACGGGGGGCCTAACTAGCACAGATACGCAGTATTTT	CASNTGGLTSTDTQYF
.	TRBD1	TRBV7-3	TRBJ2-7	TGTGCCAGCAGTTCCGACAGGGGCTACGAGCAGTACTTC	CASSSDRGYEQYF
.	TRBD2	TRBV10-1	TRBJ2-3	TGCGCCAGCAGTGAGTCGGCGGCCCGGGGGGGATTGGGCGCAGATACGCAGTATTTT	CASSESAARGGLGADTQYF
.	TRBD2	TRBV15	TRBJ2-5	TGTGCCACCAGCAGAGATCCTCGAGCGGGGAAAGAGACCCAGTACTTC	CATSRDPRAGKETQYF